This TCR beta chain was sequenced during a study of Tregs in tolerant kidney transplant recipients. Notes on the study in general: Expanding Tregs on activated donor B cells appeared to best identify donor-specific TCRbeta clones. Validation in larger populations is needed because few patients were studied.

Germline values: CDR1 SGDLS, CDR2 YYNGEE. This CDR3 is built from 15 residues. Trimming removed 0 bases at V and 6 bases at J, with 13 bases between. CD4+CD25+CD127- Tregs, CD4+CD25- non-Tregs, CD4 and CD8 cells were sorted. Regarding this clone: Its target is unknown.

Sequencing used immunoSEQ multiplex PCR; TCRdb keeps in-frame clones, though not all of them. The sample consists of 75,000 to 85,000 clones, around 90% of them appearing once. The sample was Tregs from blood, taken before the transplant. V and J are TRBV9 and TRBJ2-1, with TRBD2 as a possible D gene (5 bases). This receptor was obtained from a human donor who received a combined kidney and bone marrow transplant. This chain's CDR3 is CASSVVASDFNEQFF. DNA for the CDR3: TGTGCCAGCAGCGTAGTAGCGTCAGACTTCAATGAGCAGTTCTTC.